This T cell receptor (beta chain) emerged from a study of T-cell reconstitution after alpha-beta-depleted transplantation in children. In this sample, this clonotype turned up many times. Its antigen is unidentified. A library of TCRbeta sequences, prepared with unique molecular identifiers, was generated. TCRdb re-derived calls from the PCR reads in MiXCR, one entry per CDR3 protein. This table holds about 580,000 distinct CDR3 sequences, approximately 22% found once. The CDR3 runs to 14 residues. Germline CDR1 and CDR2: SQVTM and ANQGSEA. V was clipped by 6 bases and J by 3 bases; unmatched bases: 9. Study-level points and caveats: Two months or so post-transplant, alpha-beta T cells reportedly derived from several hundred expanded graft clones. Where some patients showed high TCRbeta diversity at day 60, it came from recipient T cells and thymic progenitors that had survived. T-cell counts and diversity at one year post-transplant came mainly from newly produced T cells.

The sequence derives from a boy younger than two who had a stem cell transplant for acute myeloid leukemia, so the T cells may come from the graft donor. The sequencing here drew on PBMCs, mostly from graft donor cells, taken 360 days after TCRalphabeta/CD19-depleted stem cell transplant. This chain uses TRBV29-1 with TRBJ1-1; TRBD1 aligns across 8 bases. The CDR3 loop is CSVWDRSSYTEAFF. As DNA, the CDR3 is TGCAGCGTATGGGACAGGAGCTCCTACACTGAAGCTTTCTTT.